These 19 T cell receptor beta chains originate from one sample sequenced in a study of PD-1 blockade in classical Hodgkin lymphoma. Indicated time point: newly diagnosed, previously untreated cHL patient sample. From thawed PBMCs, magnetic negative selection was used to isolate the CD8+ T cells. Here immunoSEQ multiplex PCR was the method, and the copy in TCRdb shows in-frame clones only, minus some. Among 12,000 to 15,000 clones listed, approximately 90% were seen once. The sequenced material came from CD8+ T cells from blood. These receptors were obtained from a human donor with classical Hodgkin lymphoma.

The CDR3 nucleotides are TGTGCCAGCAGCGGGGACGGGGCCTACGAGCAGTACTTC. It yields the protein CASSGDGAYEQYF. V is TRBV7-6 and J is TRBJ2-7; D may be TRBD1 or TRBD2 (5 bases each). This CDR3 region has 13 residues. Between the trimmed V and J ends, which lost 5 bases and 2 bases, there was a span of 10 bases. CDR1 and CDR2 (germline): SGHVS, FNYEAQ.

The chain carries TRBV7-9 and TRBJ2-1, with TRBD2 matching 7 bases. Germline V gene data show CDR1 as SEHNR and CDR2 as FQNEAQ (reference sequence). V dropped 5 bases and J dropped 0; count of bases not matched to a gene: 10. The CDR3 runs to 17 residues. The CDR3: CASSPTSQGLSYNEQFF. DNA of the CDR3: TGTGCCAGCAGCCCGACTAGCCAGGGCCTCTCCTACAATGAGCAGTTCTTC.

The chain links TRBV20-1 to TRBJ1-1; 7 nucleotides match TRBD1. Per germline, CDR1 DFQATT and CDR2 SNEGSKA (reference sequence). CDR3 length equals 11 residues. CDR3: CMGGGRTEAFF. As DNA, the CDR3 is TGCATGGGAGGGGGCCGCACTGAAGCTTTCTTT.

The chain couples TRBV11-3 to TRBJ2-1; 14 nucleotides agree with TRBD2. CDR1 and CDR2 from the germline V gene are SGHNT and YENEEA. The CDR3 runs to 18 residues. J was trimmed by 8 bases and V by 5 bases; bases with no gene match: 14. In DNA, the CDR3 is TGTGCCAGCAGCCCGACTAGCGGGAGGGCCGCAGGGACGGATGAGCAGTTCTTC. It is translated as CASSPTSGRAAGTDEQFF.

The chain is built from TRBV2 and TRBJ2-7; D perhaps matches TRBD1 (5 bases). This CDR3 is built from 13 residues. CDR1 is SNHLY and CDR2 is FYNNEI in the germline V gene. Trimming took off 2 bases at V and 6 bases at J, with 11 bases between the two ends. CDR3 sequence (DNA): TGTGCCAGCAGTGAAATCAGGGCAGGCGAGCAGTACGTC. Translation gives CASSEIRAGEQYV.

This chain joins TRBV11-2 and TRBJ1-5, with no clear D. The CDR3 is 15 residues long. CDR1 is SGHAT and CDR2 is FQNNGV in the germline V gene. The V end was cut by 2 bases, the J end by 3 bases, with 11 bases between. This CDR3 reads CASSLTAELNQPQHF. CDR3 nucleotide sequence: TGTGCCAGCAGCTTAACTGCGGAGCTCAATCAGCCCCAGCATTTT.

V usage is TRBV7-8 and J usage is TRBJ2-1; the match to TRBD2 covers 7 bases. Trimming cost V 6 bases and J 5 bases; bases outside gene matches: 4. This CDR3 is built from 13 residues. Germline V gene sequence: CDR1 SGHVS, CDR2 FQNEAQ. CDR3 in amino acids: CASRSAGDNEQFF. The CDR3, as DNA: TGTGCCAGCAGGTCGGCGGGAGACAATGAGCAGTTCTTC.

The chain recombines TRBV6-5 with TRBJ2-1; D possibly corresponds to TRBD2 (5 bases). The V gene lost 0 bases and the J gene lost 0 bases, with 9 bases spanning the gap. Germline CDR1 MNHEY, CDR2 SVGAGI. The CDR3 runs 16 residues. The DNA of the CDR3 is TGTGCCAGCAGTTACTCAAGCGGAAACTCCTACAATGAGCAGTTCTTC. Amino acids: CASSYSSGNSYNEQFF.

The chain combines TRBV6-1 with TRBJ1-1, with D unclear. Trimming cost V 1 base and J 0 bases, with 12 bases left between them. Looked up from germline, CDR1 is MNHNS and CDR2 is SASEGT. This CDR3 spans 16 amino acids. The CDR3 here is CASSEDSAFLNTEAFF. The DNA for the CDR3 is TGTGCCAGCAGTGAAGATTCTGCATTTTTGAACACTGAAGCTTTCTTT.

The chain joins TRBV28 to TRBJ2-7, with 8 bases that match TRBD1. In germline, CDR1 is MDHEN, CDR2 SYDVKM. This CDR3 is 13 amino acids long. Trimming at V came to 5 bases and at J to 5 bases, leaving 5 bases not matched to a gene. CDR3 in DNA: TGTGCCAGCAGTCCTCAGGGGGCCCACGAGCAGTACTTC. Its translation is CASSPQGAHEQYF.

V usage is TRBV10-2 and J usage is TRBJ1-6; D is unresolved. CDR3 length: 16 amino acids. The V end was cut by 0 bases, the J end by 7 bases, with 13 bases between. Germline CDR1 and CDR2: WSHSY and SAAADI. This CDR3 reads CASSESRQVKNSPLHF. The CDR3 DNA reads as TGCGCCAGCAGTGAGTCCCGCCAGGTGAAGAATTCACCCCTCCACTTT.

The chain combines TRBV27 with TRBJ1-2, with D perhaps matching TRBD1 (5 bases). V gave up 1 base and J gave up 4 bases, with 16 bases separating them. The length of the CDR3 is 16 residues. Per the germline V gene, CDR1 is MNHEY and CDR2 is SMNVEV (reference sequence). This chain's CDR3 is CASSLWGGAETYGYTF. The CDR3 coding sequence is TGTGCCAGCAGTTTATGGGGTGGGGCGGAGACCTATGGCTACACCTTC.

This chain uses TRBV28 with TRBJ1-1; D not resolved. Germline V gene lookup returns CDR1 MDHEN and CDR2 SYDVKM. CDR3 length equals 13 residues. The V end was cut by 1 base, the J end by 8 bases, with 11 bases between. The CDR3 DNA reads TGTGCCAGCAGTTTATACCGGTCCTCAGAAGCTTTCTTT. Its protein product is CASSLYRSSEAFF. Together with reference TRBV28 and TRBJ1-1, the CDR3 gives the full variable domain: DVKVTQSSRYLVKRTGEKVFLECVQDMDHENMFWYRQDPGLGLRLIYFSYDVKMKEKGDIPEGYSVSREKKERFSLILESASTNQTSMYLCASSLYRSSEAFFGQGTRLTVV.

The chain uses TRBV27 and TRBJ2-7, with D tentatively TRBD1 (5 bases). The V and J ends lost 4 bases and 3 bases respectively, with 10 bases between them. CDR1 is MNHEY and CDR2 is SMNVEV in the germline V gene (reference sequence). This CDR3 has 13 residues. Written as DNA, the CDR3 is TGTGCCAGCAGTTATAGACAGATCTACGAGCAGTACTTC. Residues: CASSYRQIYEQYF.

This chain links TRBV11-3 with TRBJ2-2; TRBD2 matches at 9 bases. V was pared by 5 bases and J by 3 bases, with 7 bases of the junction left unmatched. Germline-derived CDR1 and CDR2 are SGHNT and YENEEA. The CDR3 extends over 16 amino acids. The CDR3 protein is CASSPRLAEDTGELFF. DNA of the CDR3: TGTGCCAGCAGCCCGAGACTAGCGGAAGACACCGGGGAGCTGTTTTTT.

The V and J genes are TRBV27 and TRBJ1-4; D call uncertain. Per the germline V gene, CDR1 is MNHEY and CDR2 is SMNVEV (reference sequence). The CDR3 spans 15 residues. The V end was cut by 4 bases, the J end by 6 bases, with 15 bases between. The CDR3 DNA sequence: TGTGCCAGCAGTTCGGCAGCCGGATATGATGAAAAACTGTTTTTT. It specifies CASSSAAGYDEKLFF. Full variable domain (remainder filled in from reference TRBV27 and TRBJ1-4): EAQVTQNPRYLITVTGKKLTVTCSQNMNHEYMSWYRQDPGLGLRQIYYSMNVEVTDKGDVPEGYKVSRKEKRNFPLILESPSPNQTSLYFCASSSAAGYDEKLFFGSGTQLSVL.

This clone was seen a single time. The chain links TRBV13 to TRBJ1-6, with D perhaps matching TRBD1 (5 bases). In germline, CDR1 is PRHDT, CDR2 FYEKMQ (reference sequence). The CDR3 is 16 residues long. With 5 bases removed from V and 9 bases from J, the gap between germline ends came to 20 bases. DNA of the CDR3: TGTGCCAGCAGCCGCCAAGCGAGGGGATTAGGTTCACCCCTCCACTTT. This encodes CASSRQARGLGSPLHF.

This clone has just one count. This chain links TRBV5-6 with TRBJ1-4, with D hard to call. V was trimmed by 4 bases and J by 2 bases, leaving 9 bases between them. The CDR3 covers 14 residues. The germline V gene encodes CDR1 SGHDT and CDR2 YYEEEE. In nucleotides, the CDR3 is TGTGCCAGCAGCCAGACCGGGACTAATGAAAAACTGTTTTTT. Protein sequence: CASSQTGTNEKLFF.

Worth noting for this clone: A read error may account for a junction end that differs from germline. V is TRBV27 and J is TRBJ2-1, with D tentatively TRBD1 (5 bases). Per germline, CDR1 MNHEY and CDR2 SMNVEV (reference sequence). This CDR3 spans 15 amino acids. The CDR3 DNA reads TGTGCCAGCTCCCTGGGGCAGCCCCCATACAATAAGCAGTTCTTC. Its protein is CASSLGQPPYNKQFF.